A single sample is the source of the 29 T cell receptor beta chains below, sequenced in a study of T cells expressing NK-cell markers. TCRdb reanalyzed the 5' RACE reads, giving one entry per CDR3 protein sequence and no DNA. The sample features under 600,000 distinct CDR3 sequences, with almost 1.5% in its top ten. The specimen was blood T cells: a sorted CD56 or NKG2C T cell subset, CD4+ or CD8+ T cells, or bulk PBMC T cells (not recorded which). The source of these receptors is a woman aged 50 to 65 in good health.

The V and J genes are TRBV7-2 and TRBJ2-3; with no DNA, the TCRdb D assignment of TRBD1 cannot be verified. Germline V lookup: CDR1 SGHTA, CDR2 FQGNSA. CDR3 length equals 14 residues. CDR3 sequence: CASSLGADGDTQYF.

The chain combines TRBV29-1 with TRBJ2-1; TCRdb lists TRBD2, though no DNA is available to test this call. The CDR3 length is 17 residues. From germline, CDR1 is SQVTM and CDR2 ANQGSEA. CDR3 protein: CSAYGVLAGEYYNEQFF.

The CDR3 region is CSASQGAGRNQPQHF. This chain connects TRBV20-1 to TRBJ1-5; with no DNA, the TCRdb D assignment of TRBD1 cannot be verified. This CDR3 has 15 residues. Germline V gene lookup returns CDR1 DFQATT and CDR2 SNEGSKA (reference sequence).

V usage is TRBV5-1 and J usage is TRBJ2-7; as DNA is missing, the TRBD1 call by TCRdb cannot be tested. CDR3 size: 13 residues. Germline CDR1 SGHRS, CDR2 YFSETQ. The CDR3 protein is CASSRGPLDEQYF.

The V gene is TRBV5-1, the J gene TRBJ2-1; TCRdb gives TRBD1 as the D gene, but with no DNA this cannot be confirmed. Germline V gene sequence: CDR1 SGHRS, CDR2 YFSETQ. The length of the CDR3 is 15 residues. Here the CDR3 reads CASRQGIAQINEQFF.

V and J are TRBV2 and TRBJ1-2; absent DNA, TCRdb's TRBD1 call cannot be checked. The germline gives CDR1 SNHLY, CDR2 FYNNEI. The CDR3 runs 12 residues. CDR3: CASSTGGTGYTF.

The chain is built from TRBV7-9 and TRBJ2-1; no DNA is available, so the TRBD2 call from TCRdb remains unchecked. CDR1 and CDR2 (germline): SEHNR, FQNEAQ (reference sequence). The CDR3 consists of 17 residues. The CDR3: CASSLGGLAGLYNEQFF.

CDR3 amino acids: CASSLGPMETQYF. V is TRBV7-3 and J is TRBJ2-5; TCRdb calls TRBD2, which cannot be checked without DNA. The CDR3 is made up of 13 amino acids. Germline CDR1 and CDR2: SGHTA and FQGTGA.

V and J are TRBV6-5 and TRBJ1-2. Germline V CDR1 and CDR2: MNHEY, SVGAGI. The CDR3 length is 12 residues. The chain's CDR3 is CASSPVGYGYTF.

The V and J genes are TRBV9 and TRBJ1-1. This CDR3 has 13 amino acids. Germline V lookup: CDR1 SGDLS, CDR2 YYNGEE. The chain's CDR3 is CASSASNPAEAFF.

The rearrangement joins TRBV19 to TRBJ2-1; TCRdb's D call, TRBD2, is unchecked because there is no DNA. Germline V CDR1 and CDR2: LNHDA, SQIVND (reference sequence). There are 15 residues in the CDR3. The CDR3 loop reads CASQISSGVRNEQFF.

The chain employs TRBV27 and TRBJ2-7; the TCRdb call, TRBD1, lacks DNA for checking. Germline V gene lookup returns CDR1 MNHEY and CDR2 SMNVEV (reference sequence). The length of the CDR3 is 13 residues. The CDR3 reads CASRQTGTNEQYF.

The V and J genes are TRBV12-3 or TRBV12-4 and TRBJ1-5; TCRdb names TRBD1, which stays unverified in the absence of DNA. The CDR3 extends over 15 amino acids. The CDR3 sequence is CASSGTGLGNQPQHF.

J is TRBJ2-1 and V is TRBV6-6; TCRdb's D call of TRBD2 is untestable without DNA. The CDR3 has 16 residues. CDR1 and CDR2 from the germline V gene are MNHNY and SVGAGI (reference sequence). The CDR3 is CASSGTIAGHYNEQFF.

The V gene is TRBV14, the J gene TRBJ1-2; the TCRdb call, TRBD1, lacks DNA for checking. The germline V gene has CDR1 SGHDN and CDR2 FVKESK. The CDR3 is 14 amino acids. The CDR3 protein is CASSQTPADYGYTF.

The chain uses TRBV7-9 and TRBJ1-1. The CDR3 consists of 14 residues. The V gene's germline CDR1 is SEHNR and CDR2 FQNEAQ (reference sequence). Here the CDR3 reads CASSLRDVGTEAFF.

The J gene is TRBJ2-5, the V gene TRBV12-3 or TRBV12-4. The CDR3 spans 12 residues. The CDR3 spells CASSLTAATQYF.

V usage is TRBV12-3 or TRBV12-4 and J usage is TRBJ1-3; TCRdb names TRBD1, which stays unverified in the absence of DNA. The CDR3 length is 16 residues. CDR3 loop: CASTPTRENSGNTIYF.

The rearrangement links TRBV15 to TRBJ2-4; with no DNA, the TCRdb D assignment of TRBD1 cannot be verified. The germline V gene encodes CDR1 LNHNV and CDR2 YYDKDF (reference sequence). CDR3 length: 16 residues. The CDR3 spells CATSTRGGTGGNIQYF.

The V gene is TRBV27, the J gene TRBJ1-1. In germline, CDR1 is MNHEY, CDR2 SMNVEV (reference sequence). This CDR3 is built from 14 residues. CDR3 sequence: CASSLLLGNTEAFF.

The gene calls are TRBV5-1 and TRBJ2-5; TCRdb names TRBD1, which stays unverified in the absence of DNA. The CDR3 has 14 amino acids. Germline loops: CDR1 SGHRS, CDR2 YFSETQ. CDR3 residues: CASSPGGAQETQYF.

This chain's CDR3 is CASSSLPTGLYGYTF. This chain uses TRBV11-2 with TRBJ1-2; the D call of TRBD1 rests on TCRdb alone, since no DNA is present to check it. The CDR3 covers 15 residues. CDR1 is SGHAT, CDR2 FQNNGV, per germline.

The chain has TRBV14 and TRBJ2-5; TCRdb lists TRBD1, though no DNA is available to test this call. Germline-derived CDR1 and CDR2 are SGHDN and FVKESK. This CDR3 is built from 14 residues. The CDR3 loop is CASSQNRGSETQNF. The full variable domain, in which reference TRBV14 and TRBJ2-5 provide the parts outside the CDR3, is EAGVTQFPSHSVIEKGQTVTLRCDPISGHDNLYWYRRVMGKEIKFLLHFVKESKQDESGMPNNRFLAERTGGTYSTLKVQPAELEDSGVYFCASSQNRGSETQNFGPGTRLLVL.

This chain joins TRBV12-3 or TRBV12-4 and TRBJ2-2; TCRdb names TRBD1, which stays unverified in the absence of DNA. The CDR3 sequence is 18 residues long. This CDR3 reads CASSLPAQGAGGTGELFF.

The chain combines TRBV4-2 with TRBJ1-6. The CDR3 has 16 residues. CDR1 is LGHNA, CDR2 YNFKEQ, per germline. This chain's CDR3 is CASSLGRGSGDSPLHF.

The V and J genes are TRBV9 and TRBJ2-1; TCRdb proposes TRBD1, but this gene call is untestable without DNA. Germline CDR1 reads SGDLS; CDR2 reads YYNGEE. This CDR3 has 17 amino acids. CDR3 residues: CASSLSTGTGGGFEQFF.

The chain is built from TRBV20-1 and TRBJ1-2; TCRdb calls TRBD1, which cannot be checked without DNA. This CDR3 is 13 amino acids long. CDR1 and CDR2 (germline): DFQATT, SNEGSKA (reference sequence). This CDR3 is CSAKRTGHYGYTF.

The V gene is TRBV20-1, the J gene TRBJ2-7; checking the TCRdb D call of TRBD2 is not possible without DNA. The CDR3 has 17 residues. Germline V gene sequence: CDR1 DFQATT, CDR2 SNEGSKA (reference sequence). CDR3 amino acids: CSASRRTFGVGAYEQYF.

The CDR3 protein is CSSNRGDTEAFF. V usage is TRBV20-1 and J usage is TRBJ1-1; TCRdb lists TRBD1, though no DNA is available to test this call. The germline V gene has CDR1 DFQATT and CDR2 SNEGSKA (reference sequence). The CDR3 loop spans 12 amino acids.